A single sample gave rise to the 18 T cell receptor beta chains below, sequenced in a study of shared clonotypes between healthy human individuals. Only CD45RO-negative cells positively selected for CCR7 counted as naive CD8 cells, so terminally differentiated effector memory CD45RA+ cells were excluded. The assay was immunoSEQ multiplex PCR, and TCRdb's table has in-frame clones only and misses some. The table lists about 2.1 million clones, 90% to 95% of them singletons, with more than 1.5% in the top ten. Sequencing was carried out using naive CD8+ T cells from PBMCs. These receptors originate from a man between 18 and 35 years old in good health. Some clones in this sample may be carry-over from other donors' samples.

The chain recombines TRBV9 with TRBJ2-1; D is undetermined. Germline V gives CDR1 SGDLS, CDR2 YYNGEE. This CDR3 has 12 residues. V was clipped by 0 bases and J by 8 bases, with 6 bases between them. The CDR3: CASSVVNDEQFF. CDR3 DNA: TGTGCCAGCAGCGTAGTCAATGATGAGCAGTTCTTC.

This chain uses TRBV5-1 with TRBJ2-2; D is undetermined. Germline V gene lookup returns CDR1 SGHRS and CDR2 YFSETQ. This CDR3 comprises 14 residues. The V end lost 1 base, the J end lost 1 base, and 5 bases lay between the germline ends. The CDR3 nucleotides are TGCGCCAGCAGCTTGCCCGGGAACACCGGGGAGCTGTTTTTT. Protein product: CASSLPGNTGELFF.

V is TRBV5-1 and J is TRBJ1-5; D might be TRBD1 (5 bases). Germline CDR1 reads SGHRS; CDR2 reads YFSETQ. V was pared by 4 bases and J by 5 bases, with 13 bases between. The CDR3 runs to 14 residues. The CDR3 coding sequence is TGCGCCAGCAGCGTGGGGGGGGACTATCAGCCCCAGCATTTT. It specifies CASSVGGDYQPQHF.

This chain joins TRBV2 and TRBJ2-5, with 10 bases that match TRBD2. CDR3 size: 13 residues. Germline lookup yields CDR1 SNHLY and CDR2 FYNNEI. CDR3 sequence (DNA): TGTGCAGGGAGCGGGAGGGCCACGGAGACCCAGTACTTC. Protein sequence: CAGSGRATETQYF. Complete variable domain (other parts from reference TRBV2 and TRBJ2-5): EPEVTQTPSHQVTQMGQEVILRCVPISNHLYFYWYRQILGQKVEFLVSFYNNEISEKSEIFDDQFSVERPDGSNFTLKIRSTKLEDSAMYFCAGSGRATETQYFGPGTRLLVL.

The chain employs TRBV19 and TRBJ2-1; TRBD2 matches at 8 bases. There are 17 residues in the CDR3. Losses at the gene ends were 2 bases for V and 7 bases for J; bases not matched to a gene: 13. Per germline, CDR1 LNHDA and CDR2 SQIVND (reference sequence). In DNA, the CDR3 is TGTGCCAGTAGTATAACGAGCGGGAGCGATCTGGTAAATGAGCAGTTCTTC. Amino acids: CASSITSGSDLVNEQFF.

The chain links TRBV21-1 to TRBJ2-2; the table's TRBD2 call for D was not verified on the DNA. TRBV21-1 is a known pseudogene. This CDR3 has 14 residues. CDR3 nucleotide sequence: TGTGCCAGCCCACCCGGAGCGTGGACCGGGGAGCTGTTTTTT. Amino acid sequence: CASPPGAWTGELFF.

The rearrangement links TRBV4-3 to TRBJ2-1; D is unresolved. CDR1 and CDR2 from the germline V gene are LGHNA and YSLEER. V was trimmed by 4 bases and J by 5 bases, leaving 15 bases between them. The CDR3 spans 15 residues. CDR3 DNA sequence: TGCGCCAGCAGCCTCGCGCGGCGGAGCAACAATGAGCAGTTCTTC. This translates into CASSLARRSNNEQFF.

The V gene is TRBV6-4, the J gene TRBJ2-7; maybe TRBD2 (6 bases). The CDR3 consists of 15 residues. Trimming left V 2 bases short and J 6 bases short, with 17 bases between. Germline V gene sequence: CDR1 MRHNA, CDR2 SNTAGT. The chain's CDR3 is CASSDPGTSLGEQYF. For the CDR3, the DNA is TGTGCCAGCAGTGACCCCGGGACTTCATTGGGCGAGCAGTACTTC.

The chain links TRBV9 to TRBJ2-1; D not resolved. The CDR3 has 14 residues. V was clipped by 3 bases and J by 0 bases, with 7 bases between them. Germline CDR1 reads SGDLS; CDR2 reads YYNGEE. In nucleotides, the CDR3 is TGTGCCAGCAGCGCTCAGAGCTCCTACAATGAGCAGTTCTTC. It codes for CASSAQSSYNEQFF.

The chain carries TRBV9 and TRBJ2-7, with a weak D call TRBD2 (5 bases). Trimming took 3 bases from V and 5 from J, leaving 18 bases between them. The germline gives CDR1 SGDLS, CDR2 YYNGEE. This CDR3 contains 15 residues. CDR3 sequence reads: CASSASGSSNHEQYF. Here the CDR3 DNA reads TGTGCCAGCAGCGCCTCGGGGAGTAGCAACCACGAGCAGTACTTC. Together with reference TRBV9 and TRBJ2-7, the CDR3 gives the full variable domain: DSGVTQTPKHLITATGQRVTLRCSPRSGDLSVYWYQQSLDQGLQFLIQYYNGEERAKGNILERFSAQQFPDLHSELNLSSLELGDSALYFCASSASGSSNHEQYFGPGTRLTVT.

This clone was recorded only once. This chain links TRBV4-1 with TRBJ1-1; D is uncertain. Germline lookup yields CDR1 MGHRA and CDR2 YSYEKL. Trimming removed 0 bases from V and 0 bases from J, with 5 bases in between. This CDR3 region has 14 residues. In DNA, the CDR3 is TGCGCCAGCAGCCAAGACAACTTGAACACTGAAGCTTTCTTT. Encoded protein: CASSQDNLNTEAFF.

The gene calls are TRBV27 and TRBJ2-7, with 7 bases fitting TRBD1. The CDR3 has 16 amino acids. Trimming took 5 bases from V and 3 from J; bases not matched to a gene: 13. CDR1 and CDR2 from the germline V gene are MNHEY and SMNVEV (reference sequence). The CDR3 here is CASSRIRQGPGYEQYF. CDR3 DNA: TGTGCCAGCAGTAGGATTCGACAGGGACCTGGCTACGAGCAGTACTTC.

The gene calls are TRBV9 and TRBJ2-7; perhaps TRBD1 as D (5 bases). The CDR3 totals 14 residues. The germline gives CDR1 SGDLS, CDR2 YYNGEE. Trimming took 3 bases from V and 1 from J, leaving 11 bases between them. CDR3: CASSAGRASYEQYF. In DNA, the CDR3 is TGTGCCAGCAGCGCCGGCAGGGCGTCCTACGAGCAGTACTTC.

The genes are TRBV4-1 and TRBJ2-2, with 7 bases matching TRBD2. V was clipped by 8 bases and J by 2 bases; unmatched bases: 11. Germline CDR1 reads MGHRA; CDR2 reads YSYEKL. There are 16 residues in the CDR3. CDR3 sequence: CASRPQAGSNTGELFF. DNA for the CDR3: TGCGCCAGCCGCCCCCAAGCGGGATCTAACACCGGGGAGCTGTTTTTT.

The chain joins TRBV9 to TRBJ2-5, with 8 bases identical to TRBD1. Germline loops: CDR1 SGDLS, CDR2 YYNGEE. V shed 4 bases and J 4 bases; nucleotides not matched to a gene: 12. The CDR3 covers 16 residues. The CDR3 protein is CASSPQTGARAETQYF. CDR3 coding DNA: TGTGCCAGCAGCCCGCAGACAGGGGCCAGAGCAGAGACCCAGTACTTC.

The chain recombines TRBV11-2 with TRBJ2-3; 9 bases align to TRBD2. J gave up 7 bases and V 1 base, and 6 bases lay outside the gene matches. The CDR3 loop spans 15 amino acids. Germline assignment: CDR1 SGHAT and CDR2 FQNNGV. In DNA form, the CDR3 reads TGTGCCAGCAGCTTAGGGGCGGGAGGGCCGCATACGCAGTATTTT. Its protein product is CASSLGAGGPHTQYF.

The genes are TRBV6-5 and TRBJ2-7; D is unresolved. V shed 2 bases and J shed 2 bases, with 10 bases lying between them. Looked up from germline, CDR1 is MNHEY and CDR2 is SVGAGI. This CDR3 region has 14 residues. CDR3: CASSYRAPTYEQYF. DNA of the CDR3: TGTGCCAGCAGTTACAGGGCCCCTACCTACGAGCAGTACTTC.

The chain carries TRBV27 and TRBJ2-7, with a possible D match to TRBD1 (6 bases). The germline V and J ends were trimmed by 5 bases and 5 bases, with 25 bases remaining between them. The CDR3 loop spans 17 amino acids. Germline V lookup: CDR1 MNHEY, CDR2 SMNVEV (reference sequence). In DNA form, the CDR3 reads TGTGCCAGCAGTCCGTTTCAGGGGCGTACCCAAGGGGACGAGCAGTACTTC. The encoded protein is CASSPFQGRTQGDEQYF.